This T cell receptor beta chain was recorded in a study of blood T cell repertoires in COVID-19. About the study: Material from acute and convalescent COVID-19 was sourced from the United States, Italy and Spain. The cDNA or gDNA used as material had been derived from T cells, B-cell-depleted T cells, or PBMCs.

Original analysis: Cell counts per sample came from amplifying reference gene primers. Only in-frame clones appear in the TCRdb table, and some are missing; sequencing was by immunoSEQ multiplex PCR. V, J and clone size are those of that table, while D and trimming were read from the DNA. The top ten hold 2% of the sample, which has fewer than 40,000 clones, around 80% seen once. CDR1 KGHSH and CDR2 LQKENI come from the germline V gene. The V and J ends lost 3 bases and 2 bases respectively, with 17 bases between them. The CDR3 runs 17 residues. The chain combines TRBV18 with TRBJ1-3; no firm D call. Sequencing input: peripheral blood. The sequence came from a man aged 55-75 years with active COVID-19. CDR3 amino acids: CASSPLMEASTGNTIYF. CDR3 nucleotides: TGTGCCAGCTCACCCCTGATGGAGGCTAGTACTGGAAACACCATATATTTT.